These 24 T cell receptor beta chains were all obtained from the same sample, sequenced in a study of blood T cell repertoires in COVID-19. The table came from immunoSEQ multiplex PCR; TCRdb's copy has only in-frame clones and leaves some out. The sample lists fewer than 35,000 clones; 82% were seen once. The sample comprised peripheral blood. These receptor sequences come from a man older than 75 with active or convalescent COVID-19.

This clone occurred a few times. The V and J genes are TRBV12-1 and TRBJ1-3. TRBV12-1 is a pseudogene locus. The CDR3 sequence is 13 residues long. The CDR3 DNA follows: TGTGCCAGCAGCCGAGGGTTTGGAAACACCATATATTTT. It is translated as CASSRGFGNTIYF.

The CDR3 spells CASSQGVWEQFF. The CDR3 DNA is TGTGCCAGCTCACAGGGGGTGTGGGAGCAGTTCTTC. The rearrangement uses TRBV18 and TRBJ2-1, with a possible D match to TRBD1 (6 bases). CDR3 size: 12 residues. Trimming took off 4 bases at V and 10 bases at J, with 11 bases between the two ends. The germline V gene encodes CDR1 KGHSH and CDR2 LQKENI. The full variable domain, its missing parts supplied by reference TRBV18 and TRBJ2-1, is NAGVMQNPRHLVRRRGQEARLRCSPMKGHSHVYWYRQLPEEGLKFMVYLQKENIIDESGMPKERFSAEFPKEGPSILRIQQVVRGDSAAYFCASSQGVWEQFFGPGTRLTVL.

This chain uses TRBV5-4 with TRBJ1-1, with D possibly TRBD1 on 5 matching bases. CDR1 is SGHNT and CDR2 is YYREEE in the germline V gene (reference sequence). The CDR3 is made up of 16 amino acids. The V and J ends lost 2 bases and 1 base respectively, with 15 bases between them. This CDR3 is CASSLNLFTGNTEAFF. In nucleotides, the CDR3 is TGTGCCAGCAGCTTAAACCTATTTACAGGGAACACTGAAGCTTTCTTT. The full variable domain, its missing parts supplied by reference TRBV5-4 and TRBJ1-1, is ETGVTQSPTHLIKTRGQQVTLRCSSQSGHNTVSWYQQALGQGPQFIFQYYREEENGRGNFPPRFSGLQFPNYSSELNVNALELDDSALYLCASSLNLFTGNTEAFFGQGTRLTVV.

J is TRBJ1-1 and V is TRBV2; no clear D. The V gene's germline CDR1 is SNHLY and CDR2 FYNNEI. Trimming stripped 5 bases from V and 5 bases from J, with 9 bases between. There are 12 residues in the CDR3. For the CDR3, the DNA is TGTGCCAGCAGTCCCGGACTGACTGAAGCTTTCTTT. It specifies CASSPGLTEAFF.

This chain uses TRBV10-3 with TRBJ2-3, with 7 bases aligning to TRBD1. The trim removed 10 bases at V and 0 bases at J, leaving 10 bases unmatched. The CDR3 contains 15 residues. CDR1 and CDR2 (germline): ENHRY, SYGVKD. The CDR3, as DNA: TGTGCCACCCAAAGACAGGGTACTAGCACAGATACGCAGTATTTT. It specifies CATQRQGTSTDTQYF.

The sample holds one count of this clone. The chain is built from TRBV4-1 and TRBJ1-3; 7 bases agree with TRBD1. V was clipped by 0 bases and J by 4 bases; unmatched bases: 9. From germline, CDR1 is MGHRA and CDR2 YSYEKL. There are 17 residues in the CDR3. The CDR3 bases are TGCGCCAGCAGCCAAGAATATTTAGAGGGGGCGGGAAACACCATATATTTT. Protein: CASSQEYLEGAGNTIYF.

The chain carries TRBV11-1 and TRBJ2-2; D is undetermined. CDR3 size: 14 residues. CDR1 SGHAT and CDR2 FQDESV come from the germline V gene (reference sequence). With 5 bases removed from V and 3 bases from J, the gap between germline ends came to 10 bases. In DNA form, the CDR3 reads TGTGCCAGCAGCCGAGACCGGGACACCGGGGAGCTGTTTTTT. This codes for CASSRDRDTGELFF.

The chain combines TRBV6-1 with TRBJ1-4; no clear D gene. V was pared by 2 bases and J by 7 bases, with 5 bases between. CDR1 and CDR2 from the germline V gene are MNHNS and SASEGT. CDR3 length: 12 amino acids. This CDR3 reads CASSELREKLFF. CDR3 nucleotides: TGTGCCAGCAGTGAACTTCGTGAAAAACTGTTTTTT.

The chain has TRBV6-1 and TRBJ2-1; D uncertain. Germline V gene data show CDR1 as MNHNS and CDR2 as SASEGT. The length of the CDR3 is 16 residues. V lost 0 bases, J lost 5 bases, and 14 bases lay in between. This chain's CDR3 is CASSEASDPSDNEQFF. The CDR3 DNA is TGTGCCAGCAGTGAAGCCAGCGATCCCAGCGACAATGAGCAGTTCTTC.

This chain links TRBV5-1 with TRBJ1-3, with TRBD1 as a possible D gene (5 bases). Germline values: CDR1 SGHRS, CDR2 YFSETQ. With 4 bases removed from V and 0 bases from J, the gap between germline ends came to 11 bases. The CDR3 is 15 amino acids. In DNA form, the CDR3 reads TGCGCCAGCAGCAGTGACAGAAGCTCTGGAAACACCATATATTTT. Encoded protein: CASSSDRSSGNTIYF.

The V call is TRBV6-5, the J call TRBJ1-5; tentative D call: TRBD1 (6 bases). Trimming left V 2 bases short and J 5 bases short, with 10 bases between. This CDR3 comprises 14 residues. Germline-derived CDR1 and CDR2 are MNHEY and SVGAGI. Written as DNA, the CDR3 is TGTGCCAGCAGTTACACACAGGGTTATCAGCCCCAGCATTTT. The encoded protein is CASSYTQGYQPQHF.

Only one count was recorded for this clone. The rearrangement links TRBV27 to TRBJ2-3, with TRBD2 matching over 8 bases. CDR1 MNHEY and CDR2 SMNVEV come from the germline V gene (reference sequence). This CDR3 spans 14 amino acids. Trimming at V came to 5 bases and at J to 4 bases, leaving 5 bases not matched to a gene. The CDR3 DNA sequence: TGTGCCAGCAGTCGGACTAGCTGGCCAGATACGCAGTATTTT. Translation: CASSRTSWPDTQYF.

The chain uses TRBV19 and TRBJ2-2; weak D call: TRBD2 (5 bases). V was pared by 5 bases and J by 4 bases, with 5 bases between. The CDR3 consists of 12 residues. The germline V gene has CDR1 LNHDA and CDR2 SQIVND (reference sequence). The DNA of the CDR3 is TGTGCCAGTAGTCGGGGCACCGGGGAGCTGTTTTTT. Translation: CASSRGTGELFF.

The CDR3 nucleotides are TGTGCCAGCTCACCGAACAGGCCCGGGGAGCTGTTTTTT. Translation: CASSPNRPGELFF. The chain uses TRBV18 and TRBJ2-2; possibly TRBD1 for D (5 bases). Germline lookup yields CDR1 KGHSH and CDR2 LQKENI. V lost 3 bases and J 6 bases, leaving 8 bases between the germline ends. The CDR3 spans 13 residues.

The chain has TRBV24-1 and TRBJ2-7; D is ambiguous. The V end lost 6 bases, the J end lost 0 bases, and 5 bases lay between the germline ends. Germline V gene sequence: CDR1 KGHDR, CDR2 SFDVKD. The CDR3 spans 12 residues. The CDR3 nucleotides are TGTGCCACCAGTAGGAGCTCCTACGAGCAGTACTTC. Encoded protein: CATSRSSYEQYF.

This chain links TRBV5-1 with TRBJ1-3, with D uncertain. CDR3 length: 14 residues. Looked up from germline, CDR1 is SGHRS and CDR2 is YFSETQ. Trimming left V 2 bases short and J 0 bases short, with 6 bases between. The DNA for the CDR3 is TGCGCCAGCAGCTTCAGTTCCTCTGGAAACACCATATATTTT. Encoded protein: CASSFSSSGNTIYF.

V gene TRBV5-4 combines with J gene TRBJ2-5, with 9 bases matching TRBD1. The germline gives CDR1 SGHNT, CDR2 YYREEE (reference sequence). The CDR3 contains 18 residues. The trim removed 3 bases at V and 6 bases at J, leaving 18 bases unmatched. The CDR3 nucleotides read TGTGCCAGCAGCTGGGACAGGGAGGATAGCGGGTTCATCAAGACCCAGTACTTC. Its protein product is CASSWDREDSGFIKTQYF. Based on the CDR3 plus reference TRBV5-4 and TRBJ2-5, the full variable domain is ETGVTQSPTHLIKTRGQQVTLRCSSQSGHNTVSWYQQALGQGPQFIFQYYREEENGRGNFPPRFSGLQFPNYSSELNVNALELDDSALYLCASSWDREDSGFIKTQYFGPGTRLLVL.

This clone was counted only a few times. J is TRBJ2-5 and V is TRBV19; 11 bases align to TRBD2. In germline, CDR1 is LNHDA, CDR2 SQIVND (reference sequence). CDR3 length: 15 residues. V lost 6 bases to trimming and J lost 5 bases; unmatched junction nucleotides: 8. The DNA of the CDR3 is TGTGCCAGTAGATCATTACTAGCGGGGGTTGAGACCCAGTACTTC. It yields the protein CASRSLLAGVETQYF.

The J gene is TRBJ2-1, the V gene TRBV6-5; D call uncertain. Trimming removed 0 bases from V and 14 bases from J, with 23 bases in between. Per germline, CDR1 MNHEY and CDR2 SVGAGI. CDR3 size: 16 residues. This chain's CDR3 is CASSYSPGPKDTWEFF. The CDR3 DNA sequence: TGTGCCAGCAGTTACTCGCCTGGGCCGAAGGATACGTGGGAGTTCTTC.

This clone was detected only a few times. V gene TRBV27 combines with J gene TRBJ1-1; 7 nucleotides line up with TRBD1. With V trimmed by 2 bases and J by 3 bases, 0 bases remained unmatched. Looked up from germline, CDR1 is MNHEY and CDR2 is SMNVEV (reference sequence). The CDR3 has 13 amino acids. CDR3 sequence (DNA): TGTGCCAGCAGTTTAGACAGGGACACTGAAGCTTTCTTT. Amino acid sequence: CASSLDRDTEAFF.

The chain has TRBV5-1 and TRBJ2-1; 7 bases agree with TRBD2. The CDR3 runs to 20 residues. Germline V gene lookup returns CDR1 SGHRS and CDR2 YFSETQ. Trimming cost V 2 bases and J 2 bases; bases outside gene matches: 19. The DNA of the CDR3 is TGCGCCAGCAGCTTATGGAGTACACCCCGACTAGGGAGGGCCTACAATGAGCAGTTCTTC. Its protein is CASSLWSTPRLGRAYNEQFF.

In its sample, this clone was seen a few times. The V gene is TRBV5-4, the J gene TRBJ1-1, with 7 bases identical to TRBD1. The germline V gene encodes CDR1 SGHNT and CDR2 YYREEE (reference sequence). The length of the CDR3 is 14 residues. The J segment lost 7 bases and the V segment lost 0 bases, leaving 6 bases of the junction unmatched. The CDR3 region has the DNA TGTGCCAGCAGCTTGGGACAGGGAAGGTATGAAGCTTTCTTT. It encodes CASSLGQGRYEAFF.

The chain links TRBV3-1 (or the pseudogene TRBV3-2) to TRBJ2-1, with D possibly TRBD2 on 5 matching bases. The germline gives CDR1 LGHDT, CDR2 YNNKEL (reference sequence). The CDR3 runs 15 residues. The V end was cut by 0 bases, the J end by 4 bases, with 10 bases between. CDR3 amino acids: CASSQDASRYNEQFF. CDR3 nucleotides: TGTGCCAGCAGCCAAGATGCTAGCCGATACAATGAGCAGTTCTTC.

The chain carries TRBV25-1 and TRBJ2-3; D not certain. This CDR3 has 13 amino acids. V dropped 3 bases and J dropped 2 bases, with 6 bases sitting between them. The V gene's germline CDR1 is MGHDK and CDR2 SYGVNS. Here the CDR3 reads CASSDPYTDTQYF. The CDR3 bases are TGTGCCAGCAGTGACCCCTACACAGATACGCAGTATTTT.